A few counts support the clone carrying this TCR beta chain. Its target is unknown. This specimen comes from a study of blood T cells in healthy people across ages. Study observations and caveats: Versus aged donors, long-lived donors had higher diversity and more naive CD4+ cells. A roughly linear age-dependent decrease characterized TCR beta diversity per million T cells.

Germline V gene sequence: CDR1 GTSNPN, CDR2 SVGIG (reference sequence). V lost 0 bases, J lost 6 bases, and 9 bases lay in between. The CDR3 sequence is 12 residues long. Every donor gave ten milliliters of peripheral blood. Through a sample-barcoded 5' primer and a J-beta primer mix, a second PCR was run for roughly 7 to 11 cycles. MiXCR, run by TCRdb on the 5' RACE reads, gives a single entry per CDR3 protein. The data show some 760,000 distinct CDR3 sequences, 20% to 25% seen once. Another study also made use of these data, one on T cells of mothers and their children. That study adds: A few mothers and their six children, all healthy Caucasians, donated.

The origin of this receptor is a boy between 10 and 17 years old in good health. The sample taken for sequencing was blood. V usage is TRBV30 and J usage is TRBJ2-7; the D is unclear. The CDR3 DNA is TGTGCCTGGAGTGTAACTACAGCCGAGCAGTACTTC. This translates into CAWSVTTAEQYF. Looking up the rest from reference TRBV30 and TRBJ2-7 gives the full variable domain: SQTIHQWPATLVQPVGSPLSLECTVEGTSNPNLYWYRQAAGRGLQLLFYSVGIGQISSEVPQNLSASRPQDRQFILSSKKLLLSDSGFYLCAWSVTTAEQYFGPGTRLTVT.